This T cell receptor (beta chain) originates from a study of blood T cell repertoires in COVID-19. Study background: There were acute and convalescent COVID-19 samples, and they came from the United States, Italy and Spain. Sources were T cells, B-cell-depleted T cells, or PBMCs; the material itself was cDNA or gDNA.

Per the authors' pipeline: Nucleated cell number was recorded as an estimate derived from reference gene primer amplification. TCRdb's table, derived via immunoSEQ multiplex PCR, lists solely in-frame clones and lacks some. V and J calls and clone size are copied from that table; D and trimming were computed from the DNA. Of under 85,000 clones in the sample, roughly 86% are singletons; the top ten hold 9.5% to 15%. V lost 5 bases and J lost 4; bases outside the gene matches: 12. The CDR3 is 17 residues long. Germline loops: CDR1 SEHNR, CDR2 FQNEAQ (reference sequence). Sequenced: peripheral blood. The sequence came from a human donor in a cohort sampled during active COVID-19. This rearrangement joins TRBV7-9 to TRBJ2-3; TRBD2 matches 10 bases. The DNA for the CDR3 is TGTGCCAGCAGCCAAGCGGGGGGGCCTGTTGACGCAGATACGCAGTATTTT. Protein product: CASSQAGGPVDADTQYF.